The TCR beta chain described here comes from a study of cytomegalovirus exposure and HLA in healthy donors. It was with 60 Vbeta and 13 Jbeta primers that the PCR ran. Method: immunoSEQ multiplex PCR; TCRdb's copy keeps in-frame clones and lacks some. Found here are approximately 100,000 clones, 60% to 85% of them singletons; the top ten hold 16%. Study outcomes and limitations: Among TCR beta chains, those listed as cytomegalovirus-associated numbered over 150. Later on, analysis showed that most CMV-associated TCR beta chains appeared to be HLA-restricted. Approximately 17,000 TCR beta sequences were associated with HLA alleles at 0.05 false discovery rate in a later analysis. An analysis was carried out at a later point. It showed that HLA-associated TCR beta chains were more clonally expanded than equally common non-associated chains.

This clone was seen once. Antigen unknown. This clonotype was obtained from a man aged 60 to 69 in good health and CMV-seropositive. What was sequenced was PBMCs.

The CDR3 DNA reads TGTGCCAGCAGCGCCTACACAGAAACAGATACGCAGTATTTT. It yields the protein CASSAYTETDTQYF. The V call is TRBV9, the J call TRBJ2-3; the D is unclear. Trimming left V 3 bases short and J 3 bases short, with 11 bases between. Germline V lookup: CDR1 SGDLS, CDR2 YYNGEE. The CDR3 has 14 amino acids.